Presented here are 18 T cell receptor beta chains from one specimen sequenced in a study of beta chain features in type 1 diabetes. Sequencing targeted expressed TCRB transcripts, as all isolated RNA had been reverse transcribed. Generated by immunoSEQ multiplex PCR, the TCRdb table keeps only in-frame clones and is missing some. The top ten hold 0.09% to 0.095% of the sample, which has hundreds of thousands of clones, around a sixth seen once. The sequenced material came from naive CD4+ T cells from blood. These receptors originate from a man between 18 and 29 years old in good health.

CDR3: CASSLARVGKRPYEQYF. Here the CDR3 DNA reads TGTGCCAGCAGCTTAGCGCGAGTAGGGAAGAGACCTTACGAGCAGTACTTC. The V and J genes are TRBV7-6 and TRBJ2-7; D is unresolved. V was cut by 0 bases and J by 4 bases, with 19 bases left in between. The germline V gene encodes CDR1 SGHVS and CDR2 FNYEAQ. The CDR3 runs 17 residues.

This chain uses TRBV7-9 with TRBJ2-1, with 10 bases that match TRBD1. The V gene end was trimmed by 6 bases and the J gene end by 6 bases; junction bases not matched to a gene: 8. Germline V gene sequence: CDR1 SEHNR, CDR2 FQNEAQ (reference sequence). The CDR3 has 15 residues. The CDR3 coding sequence is TGTGCCAGCAGACAGGACAGGGGGGTTAGCAATGAGCAGTTCTTC. Amino acids: CASRQDRGVSNEQFF.

Written as DNA, the CDR3 is TGTGCCAGCAGCCCCACAGGGGTCGGGGAGCTGTTTTTT. Its protein is CASSPTGVGELFF. This chain joins TRBV7-3 and TRBJ2-2; 7 bases fit TRBD1. With V trimmed by 5 bases and J by 7 bases, 4 bases remained unmatched. Germline loops: CDR1 SGHTA, CDR2 FQGTGA. The length of the CDR3 is 13 residues.

The chain combines TRBV5-6 with TRBJ2-7; 7 bases are a match to TRBD1. The ends lost 3 bases at V and 3 bases at J; junction bases unmatched: 6. CDR3 length: 14 amino acids. CDR1 is SGHDT and CDR2 is YYEEEE in the germline V gene. The CDR3 protein is CASSSGTVHYEQYF. For the CDR3, the DNA is TGTGCCAGCAGCTCCGGGACAGTTCACTACGAGCAGTACTTC.

The sample holds a few counts of this clone. The rearrangement links TRBV7-2 to TRBJ2-3; D ambiguous. V lost 6 bases and J 6 bases, leaving 7 bases between the germline ends. Germline CDR1 SGHTA, CDR2 FQGNSA. The CDR3 runs to 11 residues. The CDR3 DNA is TGTGCCAGCAGGGGTAGCGATACGCAGTATTTT. Translation gives CASRGSDTQYF.

This sequence joins TRBV18 and TRBJ2-1; D ambiguous. Trimming shortened V by 6 bases and J by 0 bases, and 21 bases separated the two germline ends. The CDR3 has 18 residues. CDR1 is KGHSH, CDR2 LQKENI, per germline. The CDR3 DNA follows: TGTGCCAGCTCCCCCCAAAGGGAAGTCAGGAGCTCCTACAATGAGCAGTTCTTC. Its translation is CASSPQREVRSSYNEQFF.

V usage is TRBV29-1 and J usage is TRBJ1-3; D uncertain. The CDR3 runs to 14 residues. Germline CDR1 reads SQVTM; CDR2 reads ANQGSEA. V was cut by 4 bases and J by 0 bases, with 10 bases left in between. The CDR3 loop is CSVGSGYSGNTIYF. The CDR3 coding sequence is TGCAGCGTTGGGAGCGGCTACTCTGGAAACACCATATATTTT.

This chain links TRBV7-9 with TRBJ2-7, with TRBD2 matching 12 bases. Germline V lookup: CDR1 SEHNR, CDR2 FQNEAQ (reference sequence). V lost 6 bases to trimming and J lost 5 bases; unmatched junction nucleotides: 8. CDR3 length: 15 amino acids. The CDR3 protein is CASSPLAGGFHEQYF. In nucleotides, the CDR3 is TGTGCCAGCAGTCCTCTAGCGGGAGGGTTCCACGAGCAGTACTTC.

This clone was detected only a few times. The CDR3: CASRTGENTEAFF. CDR3 coding DNA: TGTGCCAGCAGGACCGGAGAGAACACTGAAGCTTTCTTT. This rearrangement joins TRBV2 to TRBJ1-1; D not resolved. V was clipped by 6 bases and J by 1 base, with 9 bases between them. In germline, CDR1 is SNHLY, CDR2 FYNNEI. The CDR3 covers 13 residues.

This clone was seen only a few times. This chain links TRBV19 with TRBJ2-1; D is undetermined. The ends were cut back, 6 bases at V and 2 bases at J, with 8 bases in the middle. The CDR3 is made up of 13 amino acids. Germline V gene sequence: CDR1 LNHDA, CDR2 SQIVND (reference sequence). CDR3 region: CASSSDTYNEQFF. The CDR3 DNA reads as TGTGCCAGTAGCTCGGATACCTACAATGAGCAGTTCTTC.

The V and J genes are TRBV4-1 and TRBJ2-7, with TRBD2 matching over 15 bases. V shed 3 bases, J shed 7 bases, and the junction held 13 bases outside the gene matches. The length of the CDR3 is 18 residues. Per germline, CDR1 MGHRA and CDR2 YSYEKL. The CDR3 DNA is TGCGCCAGCAGCCAGTTCCACCTAGGACTAGCGGGGGGGCTTGAGCAGTACTTC. It yields the protein CASSQFHLGLAGGLEQYF.

CDR3 sequence reads: CSVTTAMAQPQHF. CDR3 nucleotide sequence: TGCAGCGTGACGACAGCGATGGCTCAGCCCCAGCATTTT. The chain couples TRBV29-1 to TRBJ1-5; tentative D call: TRBD1 (5 bases). Per the germline V gene, CDR1 is SQVTM and CDR2 is ANQGSEA. V lost 6 bases to trimming and J lost 6 bases, with 15 bases between them. This CDR3 comprises 13 residues.

This clone was detected a few times. The chain uses TRBV15 and TRBJ2-2, with 9 positions matching TRBD1. The CDR3 sequence is 17 residues long. Germline V gene data show CDR1 as LNHNV and CDR2 as YYDKDF (reference sequence). J gave up 4 bases and V 5 bases, and 11 bases lay outside the gene matches. The CDR3 nucleotides are TGTGCCACCAGCCCCCCCGGCGGGACAGGGATCACCGGGGAGCTGTTTTTT. Amino acid sequence: CATSPPGGTGITGELFF.

This clone has just a few counts. V is TRBV10-3 and J is TRBJ1-1; 7 positions match TRBD1. Germline V gene data show CDR1 as ENHRY and CDR2 as SYGVKD. The junction had 6 bases not matched to a gene; V was cut back by 4 bases and J by 1 base. The CDR3 covers 15 residues. The CDR3 bases are TGTGCCATCAGTGGGCAGGGGGGTTGGAACACTGAAGCTTTCTTT. Protein: CAISGQGGWNTEAFF.

V and J are TRBV27 and TRBJ1-2; TRBD1 is a possible D gene (6 bases). V was pared by 6 bases and J by 0 bases, with 14 bases between. CDR1 MNHEY and CDR2 SMNVEV come from the germline V gene (reference sequence). CDR3 size: 15 residues. CDR3 bases: TGTGCCAGCAGCAAACAGGGACCCACTAACTATGGCTACACCTTC. Translation: CASSKQGPTNYGYTF.

The rearrangement uses TRBV25-1 and TRBJ1-2; perhaps TRBD1 as D (6 bases). The CDR3 contains 13 residues. V was cut by 5 bases and J by 8 bases, with 15 bases left in between. Germline values: CDR1 MGHDK, CDR2 SYGVNS. The CDR3 spells CASSLPGVPGYTF. Written as DNA, the CDR3 is TGTGCCAGCAGTCTACCAGGGGTCCCCGGCTACACCTTC.

V and J are TRBV5-1 and TRBJ2-1, with no clear D. From germline, CDR1 is SGHRS and CDR2 YFSETQ. V was shortened by 4 bases and J by 1 base, with 12 bases between the two germline ends. This CDR3 is built from 15 residues. CDR3 bases: TGCGCCAGCAGCGGGAAGGTGGGTTCCTACAATGAGCAGTTCTTC. Its translation is CASSGKVGSYNEQFF.

This clone has only a few counts. Other DNA sequences in the sample encode the same CDR3. V gene TRBV29-1 combines with J gene TRBJ1-3; 8 bases match TRBD1. Germline V gene data show CDR1 as SQVTM and CDR2 as ANQGSEA. This CDR3 region has 13 residues. J gave up 0 bases and V 7 bases, and 2 bases lay outside the gene matches. CDR3 in amino acids: CSATGGSGNTIYF. The CDR3 DNA sequence: TGCAGCGCTACAGGGGGCTCTGGAAACACCATATATTTT.